The 30 T cell receptor beta chains below all came from one sample that was sequenced in a study of beta chain features in type 1 diabetes. Sequenced material consisted of expressed TCRB transcripts (all of the isolated RNA was reverse transcribed). Sequencing was performed with immunoSEQ multiplex PCR; in TCRdb, only in-frame clones are kept and a portion is missing. The repertoire holds about 900,000 clones, with 15% to 20% as singletons. The sample consisted of naive CD4+ T cells from blood. These receptor sequences come from a woman in her late teens or twenties in good health.

The chain joins TRBV5-6 to TRBJ2-7, with 14 bases fitting TRBD2. Trimming took 4 bases from V and 2 from J; bases not matched to a gene: 11. Germline V gives CDR1 SGHDT, CDR2 YYEEEE. The CDR3 is made up of 18 amino acids. The CDR3 loop reads CASSARPVTSGRAYEQYF. CDR3 coding DNA: TGTGCCAGCAGCGCACGTCCGGTGACTAGCGGGAGGGCCTACGAGCAGTACTTC.

This clone has just a few counts. The chain uses TRBV7-9 and TRBJ2-5; TRBD2 agrees at 13 bases. The CDR3 is 17 residues long. The junction had 9 bases not matched to a gene; V was cut back by 3 bases and J by 5 bases. Germline values: CDR1 SEHNR, CDR2 FQNEAQ (reference sequence). This CDR3 is CASSFWTSGRGYETQYF. Here the CDR3 DNA reads TGTGCCAGCAGCTTCTGGACTAGCGGGAGAGGTTACGAGACCCAGTACTTC.

The sample holds a few counts of this clone. This chain uses TRBV6-1 with TRBJ1-1; maybe TRBD1 (5 bases). CDR1 MNHNS and CDR2 SASEGT come from the germline V gene. The CDR3 contains 11 residues. Deletions cut 10 bases from V and 3 bases from J, with 9 bases between. The CDR3 nucleotides are TGTGCCACCGGGGCTTACACTGAAGCTTTCTTT. It codes for CATGAYTEAFF.

V and J are TRBV7-9 and TRBJ1-5; 10 bases fit TRBD1. CDR1 and CDR2 from the germline V gene are SEHNR and FQNEAQ (reference sequence). V shed 4 bases, J shed 2 bases, and the junction held 8 bases outside the gene matches. The CDR3 spans 17 residues. The CDR3 DNA sequence: TGTGCCAGCAGCTCAGATGGACAGGGGGGCGGCAATCAGCCCCAGCATTTT. Encoded protein: CASSSDGQGGGNQPQHF.

This clone has more than one count but fewer than ten. V gene TRBV5-4 combines with J gene TRBJ2-5; TRBD1 agrees at 7 bases. There are 15 residues in the CDR3. CDR1 and CDR2 (germline): SGHNT, YYREEE (reference sequence). Trimming took 3 bases from V and 1 from J; bases not matched to a gene: 6. CDR3 region: CASSSLQGVQETQYF. The CDR3 coding sequence is TGTGCCAGCAGCTCGCTCCAGGGGGTCCAAGAGACCCAGTACTTC.

CDR3 DNA: TGCGCCAGCAGCCAAGATAGCCAGAAGGGAAATGGCTACACCTTC. It yields the protein CASSQDSQKGNGYTF. The gene calls are TRBV4-3 and TRBJ1-2, with D unclear. Trimming stripped 0 bases from V and 6 bases from J, with 14 bases between. Germline V gene data show CDR1 as LGHNA and CDR2 as YSLEER. This CDR3 has 15 amino acids.

The chain is built from TRBV29-1 and TRBJ2-1, with unresolved D. The V gene lost 3 bases and the J gene lost 7 bases, with 13 bases spanning the gap. Germline-derived CDR1 and CDR2 are SQVTM and ANQGSEA. CDR3 size: 13 residues. CDR3: CSVDTDKDNEQFF. In nucleotides, the CDR3 is TGCAGCGTTGATACAGATAAGGATAATGAGCAGTTCTTC.

This chain joins TRBV25-1 and TRBJ2-7; 7 nucleotides agree with TRBD1. V was clipped by 6 bases and J by 0 bases; unmatched bases: 8. This CDR3 is 15 amino acids long. CDR1 and CDR2 (germline): MGHDK, SYGVNS. The CDR3 coding sequence is TGTGCCAGCAGGGGAACTGGACAGGCCTCCTACGAGCAGTACTTC. This encodes CASRGTGQASYEQYF.

This chain links TRBV7-2 with TRBJ2-3; D gene ambiguous. There are 15 residues in the CDR3. Germline V gives CDR1 SGHTA, CDR2 FQGNSA. Between the trimmed V and J ends, which lost 2 bases and 4 bases, there was a span of 13 bases. The CDR3 nucleotides read TGTGCCAGCAGCTTAAATGGCTTAGCAGCAGATACGCAGTATTTT. Protein sequence: CASSLNGLAADTQYF.

The V gene is TRBV28, the J gene TRBJ2-7, with a possible D match to TRBD2 (6 bases). This CDR3 spans 17 amino acids. Germline V CDR1 and CDR2: MDHEN, SYDVKM. The ends were cut back, 3 bases at V and 3 bases at J, with 21 bases in the middle. The DNA of the CDR3 is TGTGCCAGCAGTTTCTGGCCTACAGCGGGCTTACACTACGAGCAGTACTTC. It yields the protein CASSFWPTAGLHYEQYF.

This clone was observed a few times. The sample has other DNA sequences that encode this CDR3 too. The rearrangement uses TRBV6-5 and TRBJ1-1; D uncertain. There are 15 residues in the CDR3. CDR1 and CDR2 from the germline V gene are MNHEY and SVGAGI. Trimming cost V 1 base and J 0 bases, with 9 bases left between them. As DNA, the CDR3 is TGTGCCAGCAGTTACTTTGGGATCATGAACACTGAAGCTTTCTTT. Encoded protein: CASSYFGIMNTEAFF.

This clone was seen only a few times. The rearrangement uses TRBV18 and TRBJ2-2; D not certain. V lost 4 bases and J lost 6, with 3 bases in between. The CDR3 loop spans 11 amino acids. Germline loops: CDR1 KGHSH, CDR2 LQKENI. Here the CDR3 reads CASSRAGELFF. Written as DNA, the CDR3 is TGTGCCAGCTCACGTGCCGGGGAGCTGTTTTTT.

V is TRBV23-1 and J is TRBJ2-7; D is undetermined. Being an ORF, TRBV23-1 has a function that is uncertain. Trimming stripped 3 bases from V and 0 bases from J, with 15 bases between. CDR3 length: 16 residues. This CDR3 is CASSHRRHSFSYEQYF. CDR3 nucleotide sequence: TGCGCCAGCAGTCACCGCCGACACTCATTCTCCTACGAGCAGTACTTC.

This clone was picked up a small number of times. This chain joins TRBV18 and TRBJ2-3; D is possibly TRBD1 (5 bases). The CDR3 has 16 residues. CDR1 KGHSH and CDR2 LQKENI come from the germline V gene. Between the trimmed V and J ends, which lost 6 bases and 0 bases, there was a span of 16 bases. CDR3 amino acids: CASSTGVGLSTDTQYF. The DNA for the CDR3 is TGTGCCAGCTCTACCGGAGTGGGGCTGAGCACAGATACGCAGTATTTT.

The rearrangement joins TRBV9 to TRBJ2-3; D gene uncertain. The CDR3 has 13 residues. Germline V lookup: CDR1 SGDLS, CDR2 YYNGEE. The germline V and J ends were trimmed by 1 base and 5 bases, with 8 bases remaining between them. The CDR3 reads CASSVNSLDTQYF. The CDR3 nucleotides read TGTGCCAGCAGCGTAAACAGTCTAGATACGCAGTATTTT.

The V call is TRBV7-9, the J call TRBJ1-1, with D tentatively TRBD1 (6 bases). The germline CDR1 and CDR2 sequences are SEHNR and FQNEAQ (reference sequence). V was cut by 3 bases and J by 2 bases, with 13 bases left in between. The CDR3 covers 15 residues. The CDR3 region is CASSLGAGGNTEAFF. In nucleotides, the CDR3 is TGTGCCAGCAGCTTGGGGGCAGGAGGCAACACTGAAGCTTTCTTT. Together with reference TRBV7-9 and TRBJ1-1, the CDR3 gives the full variable domain: DTGVSQNPRHKITKRGQNVTFRCDPISEHNRLYWYRQTLGQGPEFLTYFQNEAQLEKSRLLSDRFSAERPKGSFSTLEIQRTEQGDSAMYLCASSLGAGGNTEAFFGQGTRLTVV.

In its sample, this clone was seen many times. The identical CDR3 is also encoded by other nucleotide sequences in the sample. This chain uses TRBV5-4 with TRBJ2-1; D gene ambiguous. V was trimmed by 2 bases and J by 3 bases, leaving 0 bases between them. The CDR3 length is 11 residues. CDR1 is SGHNT, CDR2 YYREEE, per germline (reference sequence). The CDR3 DNA sequence: TGTGCCAGCAGCTTCTACAATGAGCAGTTCTTC. Protein: CASSFYNEQFF.

This clone was detected only a few times. The DNA of the CDR3 is TGTGCCAGCAGTTTTTCAACCGGGACAGGGTACAATGAGCAGTTCTTC. Protein product: CASSFSTGTGYNEQFF. This chain uses TRBV27 with TRBJ2-1, with 9 bases lining up with TRBD1. Germline values: CDR1 MNHEY, CDR2 SMNVEV (reference sequence). The CDR3 spans 16 residues. V was pared by 3 bases and J by 4 bases, with 7 bases of the junction left unmatched.

This clone was observed a handful of times. The chain uses TRBV11-2 and TRBJ2-1, with a tentative D call TRBD2 (6 bases). Germline CDR1 is SGHAT and CDR2 is FQNNGV. V lost 3 bases and J lost 8, with 17 bases in between. This CDR3 is 15 amino acids long. CDR3 protein: CASSFRESGPDEQFF. CDR3 bases: TGTGCCAGCAGCTTTCGGGAGAGCGGTCCGGATGAGCAGTTCTTC.

This clone was seen a few times. The same CDR3 can be traced to other DNA sequences in this sample. The rearrangement joins TRBV7-9 to TRBJ2-1; D unresolved. With 0 bases removed from V and 1 base from J, the gap between germline ends came to 1 base. The CDR3 length is 13 residues. The germline V gene has CDR1 SEHNR and CDR2 FQNEAQ (reference sequence). This CDR3 reads CASSLASYNEQFF. The CDR3 DNA follows: TGTGCCAGCAGCTTAGCGTCCTACAATGAGCAGTTCTTC.

The chain carries TRBV14 and TRBJ2-7, with D tentatively TRBD1 (5 bases). Germline-derived CDR1 and CDR2 are SGHDN and FVKESK. The CDR3 consists of 19 residues. Trimming pared 0 bases from V and 7 bases from J, leaving 28 bases between. The CDR3 nucleotides read TGTGCCAGCAGCCAAGATACGGTCCGACAGTACCCCGGTCGTTCGGAGCAGTACTTC. As protein: CASSQDTVRQYPGRSEQYF.

V is TRBV10-3 and J is TRBJ2-1, with 8 bases that match TRBD1. The CDR3 covers 16 residues. The V segment lost 6 bases and the J segment 2 bases; nucleotides outside the gene matches: 9. Germline CDR1 and CDR2: ENHRY and SYGVKD. CDR3 region: CAISGTGGPTYNEQFF. CDR3 bases: TGTGCCATCAGCGGAACAGGGGGACCAACCTACAATGAGCAGTTCTTC.

The chain has TRBV18 and TRBJ1-5, with 7 bases fitting TRBD1. CDR1 is KGHSH, CDR2 LQKENI, per germline. This CDR3 is built from 13 residues. The V segment lost 6 bases and the J segment 3 bases; nucleotides outside the gene matches: 2. CDR3 nucleotide sequence: TGTGCCAGCTCCGACAGGGTCAATCAGCCCCAGCATTTT. It is translated as CASSDRVNQPQHF.

This clone was picked up a small number of times. CDR3 sequence (DNA): TGTGCCAGCAGTGAACTGGGGACAGGGGACTATGGCTACACCTTC. Translating gives CASSELGTGDYGYTF. This chain uses TRBV2 with TRBJ1-2; TRBD1 matches 10 bases. CDR1 is SNHLY, CDR2 FYNNEI, per germline. V shed 2 bases, J shed 3 bases, and the junction held 3 bases outside the gene matches. The CDR3 has 15 residues.

This clone was picked up a small number of times. The chain employs TRBV28 and TRBJ2-3; D is unclear. The germline V and J ends were trimmed by 2 bases and 1 base, with 10 bases remaining between them. Germline V CDR1 and CDR2: MDHEN, SYDVKM. The CDR3 length is 15 residues. CDR3 protein: CASSLTPIGTDTQYF. The CDR3 DNA sequence: TGTGCCAGCAGTTTAACCCCCATAGGCACAGATACGCAGTATTTT.

This clone appeared a few times. As DNA, the CDR3 is TGTGCCAGCAAGTCCATTGCCGGGACGACCGGGGAGCTGTTTTTT. The encoded protein is CASKSIAGTTGELFF. This chain links TRBV6-1 with TRBJ2-2, with D tentatively TRBD1 or TRBD2 (5 bases each). The V gene's germline CDR1 is MNHNS and CDR2 SASEGT. V was trimmed by 7 bases and J by 5 bases, leaving 17 bases between them. The CDR3 totals 15 residues.

Concerning this clone itself: This sample also contains other DNA sequences that code for the same CDR3. V is TRBV9 and J is TRBJ2-1; 8 positions match TRBD2. The CDR3 loop spans 16 amino acids. After removal of 2 bases from V and 1 base from J, the junction contained 5 bases not matched to a gene. Germline values: CDR1 SGDLS, CDR2 YYNGEE. The CDR3 protein is CASSVTSGGSYNEQFF. The CDR3, as DNA: TGTGCCAGCAGCGTCACCTCGGGGGGGTCCTACAATGAGCAGTTCTTC.

The chain joins TRBV4-2 to TRBJ1-1; 7 bases map to TRBD1. Trimming cost V 2 bases and J 11 bases; bases outside gene matches: 11. This CDR3 is 14 amino acids long. Germline values: CDR1 LGHNA, CDR2 YNFKEQ. The DNA for the CDR3 is TGTGCCAGCAGCCAACCTCCGGGACAGAAGTTTGCTTTCTTT. It yields the protein CASSQPPGQKFAFF.

Points on this clone: Other DNA variants within this sample encode the same CDR3. The chain couples TRBV15 to TRBJ2-2; no clear D gene. Germline V gene lookup returns CDR1 LNHNV and CDR2 YYDKDF (reference sequence). The CDR3 is made up of 12 amino acids. Trimming pared 5 bases from V and 3 bases from J, leaving 4 bases between. The CDR3 DNA reads as TGTGCCACCAGCCGCGACACCGGGGAGCTGTTTTTT. Translation: CATSRDTGELFF.

The chain carries TRBV4-3 and TRBJ2-5; 8 nucleotides line up with TRBD1. V lost 0 bases to trimming and J lost 2 bases; unmatched junction nucleotides: 11. Germline V CDR1 and CDR2: LGHNA, YSLEER. The CDR3 runs 18 residues. The CDR3 sequence is CASSQDRAGQGLQETQYF. CDR3 bases: TGCGCCAGCAGCCAAGACAGGGCAGGACAGGGATTGCAAGAGACCCAGTACTTC.